What follows are 10 T cell receptor beta chains derived from one specimen sequenced in a study of T-cell reconstitution after alpha-beta-depleted transplantation in children. For TCRbeta, the library was prepared with unique molecular identifiers. TCRdb used MiXCR to reprocess the PCR reads, holding one entry per CDR3 protein. The sample lists about 98,000 distinct CDR3 sequences; about 22% were seen once. The sequencing here drew on PBMCs, taken before TCRalphabeta/CD19-depleted stem cell transplant. These receptors originate from a boy between 2 and 10 years old with acute lymphoblastic leukemia, due to receive a stem cell transplant.

This chain joins TRBV10-3 and TRBJ1-1; TRBD1 matches 9 bases. The CDR3 is made up of 13 amino acids. J lost 5 bases, V lost 6 bases, and 4 bases had no gene match. In germline, CDR1 is ENHRY, CDR2 SYGVKD. The CDR3 DNA sequence: TGTGCCATCAGCGACAGGGGGGGGACTGAAGCTTTCTTT. Translated, it gives CAISDRGGTEAFF.

The chain is built from TRBV3-1 and TRBJ1-6; D is ambiguous. The CDR3 has 16 residues. Germline V lookup: CDR1 LGHDT, CDR2 YNNKEL (reference sequence). The germline V and J ends were trimmed by 0 bases and 8 bases, with 14 bases remaining between them. CDR3 DNA: TGTGCCAGCAGCCAAGATTTTGGGTACGTGGATTCACCCCTCCACTTT. It yields the protein CASSQDFGYVDSPLHF. The variable domain in full, with the rest retrieved from reference TRBV3-1 and TRBJ1-6, is DTAVSQTPKYLVTQMGNDKSIKCEQNLGHDTMYWYKQDSKKFLKIMFSYNNKELIINETVPNRFSPKSPDKAHLNLHINSLELGDSAVYFCASSQDFGYVDSPLHFGNGTRLTVT.

The chain's CDR3 is CASSAGGTQSTDTQYF. Written as DNA, the CDR3 is TGTGCCAGCAGCGCGGGTGGGACTCAATCCACAGATACGCAGTATTTT. The rearrangement joins TRBV9 to TRBJ2-3, with TRBD2 as a possible D gene (6 bases). Germline assignment: CDR1 SGDLS and CDR2 YYNGEE. The CDR3 consists of 16 residues. Between the trimmed V and J ends, which lost 3 bases and 2 bases, there was a span of 16 bases.

The gene calls are TRBV28 and TRBJ2-3, with TRBD2 matching over 9 bases. Germline V gene sequence: CDR1 MDHEN, CDR2 SYDVKM. The CDR3 has 15 amino acids. Losses at the gene ends were 6 bases for V and 1 base for J; bases not matched to a gene: 5. The CDR3 spells CASSRTSGRTDTQYF. CDR3 in DNA: TGTGCCAGCAGCCGTACTAGCGGGCGCACAGATACGCAGTATTTT.

The V call is TRBV2, the J call TRBJ2-1, with 7 bases fitting TRBD2. Germline V lookup: CDR1 SNHLY, CDR2 FYNNEI. This CDR3 region has 14 residues. V was clipped by 3 bases and J by 6 bases; unmatched bases: 5. The CDR3 DNA is TGTGCCAGCAGTGAGGGCGGGAGATCCAATGAGCAGTTCTTC. It is translated as CASSEGGRSNEQFF.

In its sample, this clonotype was seen many times. The gene calls are TRBV20-1 and TRBJ2-3; D might be TRBD1 (5 bases). CDR3 length equals 15 residues. Germline V lookup: CDR1 DFQATT, CDR2 SNEGSKA (reference sequence). Deletions cut 6 bases from V and 0 bases from J, with 16 bases between. In nucleotides, the CDR3 is TGCAGTGCGAAAGAAGGGGCGCGGAGCACAGATACGCAGTATTTT. It codes for CSAKEGARSTDTQYF.

This clonotype was recorded a few times. The genes are TRBV25-1 and TRBJ1-3; TRBD1 is a possible D gene (5 bases). Looked up from germline, CDR1 is MGHDK and CDR2 is SYGVNS. Trimming took 1 base from V and 7 from J, leaving 8 bases between them. The CDR3 is 13 amino acids. CDR3 sequence: CASSESGDNTIYF. CDR3 DNA sequence: TGTGCCAGCAGTGAATCCGGGGACAACACCATATATTTT.

This clonotype was seen more than once but under ten times. The chain employs TRBV28 and TRBJ2-3, with TRBD1 matching 9 bases. After removal of 7 bases from V and 4 bases from J, the junction contained 9 bases not matched to a gene. Germline assignment: CDR1 MDHEN and CDR2 SYDVKM. The CDR3 is 15 amino acids. The CDR3 protein is CASNYGDREADTQYF. The CDR3 DNA reads TGTGCCAGCAATTATGGGGACAGGGAGGCAGATACGCAGTATTTT.

The chain has TRBV5-5 and TRBJ1-1; D ambiguous. This CDR3 has 12 amino acids. CDR1 and CDR2 (germline): SGHKS, YYEKEE (reference sequence). V lost 5 bases to trimming and J lost 6 bases, with 11 bases between them. CDR3 residues: CASRGYFSEAFF. The CDR3, as DNA: TGTGCCAGCAGGGGATACTTCTCTGAAGCTTTCTTT.

This clonotype came up a few times. V and J are TRBV24-1 and TRBJ2-5, with no clear D. V shed 4 bases and J shed 2 bases, with 19 bases lying between them. Germline values: CDR1 KGHDR, CDR2 SFDVKD. The CDR3 totals 17 residues. CDR3 residues: CATSEPPGSGDQETQYF. The CDR3 DNA follows: TGTGCCACCAGTGAGCCCCCCGGTTCCGGAGATCAAGAGACCCAGTACTTC.